This T cell receptor beta chain was recovered during a study of molecular identifiers for immune sequencing clone quantification. TCR libraries were built in bulk with a published protocol and specific TCR primers. Via MiXCR, TCRdb re-called the PCR reads, giving one row per CDR3 protein. This table holds about 510,000 distinct CDR3 sequences, about 20% found once. This CDR3 contains 15 residues. Deletions cut 0 bases from V and 2 bases from J, with 9 bases between. CDR1 is LGHNA, CDR2 YSLEER, per germline. The chain employs TRBV4-3 and TRBJ2-3, with D perhaps matching TRBD2 (5 bases). Sequencing used naive CD8+ T cells from blood, with Jurkat cell RNA spiked in. The subset was: FACS-sorted CD8+CD4-CCR7+CD45RA+ naive T cells. This clonotype was obtained from a human donor in good health. Some libraries in this study had Jurkat cell RNA spiked in. The DNA of the CDR3 is TGCGCCAGCAGCCAAGATGTCGGGGACACAGATACGCAGTATTTT. The encoded protein is CASSQDVGDTDTQYF.